Shown below are 2 T cell receptor beta chains from a single sample sequenced in a study of blood T cell repertoires in COVID-19. Assay used: immunoSEQ multiplex PCR; TCRdb lists only in-frame clones, some missing. The sample holds about 210,000 clones, more than 70% seen once. Material: peripheral blood. The receptors come from a man between 45 and 60 years old with active or convalescent COVID-19.

V is TRBV18 and J is TRBJ1-1; D gene uncertain. This CDR3 is built from 14 residues. The V end lost 3 bases, the J end lost 1 base, and 9 bases lay between the germline ends. Germline CDR1 and CDR2: KGHSH and LQKENI. The CDR3 protein is CASSPGSPNTEAFF. CDR3 DNA sequence: TGTGCCAGCTCACCGGGCAGCCCGAACACTGAAGCTTTCTTT.

The gene calls are TRBV3-1 (or the pseudogene TRBV3-2) and TRBJ2-7; D is possibly TRBD2 (6 bases). V lost 0 bases to trimming and J lost 3 bases, with 15 bases between them. The germline gives CDR1 LGHDT, CDR2 YNNKEL (reference sequence). CDR3 length: 16 residues. CDR3 amino acids: CASSQEMAGPLYEQYF. DNA for the CDR3: TGTGCCAGCAGCCAAGAGATGGCGGGGCCTCTCTACGAGCAGTACTTC.